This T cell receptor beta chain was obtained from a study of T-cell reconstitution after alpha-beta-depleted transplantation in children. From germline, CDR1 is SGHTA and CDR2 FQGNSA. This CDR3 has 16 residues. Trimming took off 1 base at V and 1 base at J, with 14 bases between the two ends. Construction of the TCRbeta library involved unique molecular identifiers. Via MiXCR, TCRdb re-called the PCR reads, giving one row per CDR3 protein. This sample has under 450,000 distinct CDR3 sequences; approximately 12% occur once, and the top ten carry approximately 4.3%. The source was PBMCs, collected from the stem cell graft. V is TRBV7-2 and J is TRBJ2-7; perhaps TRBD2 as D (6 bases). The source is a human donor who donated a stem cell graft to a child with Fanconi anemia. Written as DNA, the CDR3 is TGTGCCAGCAGCTTAGGTGTAGCGGATTTATCCTACGAGCAGTACTTC. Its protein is CASSLGVADLSYEQYF.